A single T cell receptor (beta chain) is shown here with its context. The antigen it recognizes is unknown. This may be a read error, as it is one base from a much larger clone. Bulk unsorted tissue served as the source for RNA extraction, and RNA quality was assessed using a NanoDrop ND-1000 and an Agilent 2100. Donors were newly diagnosed lung cancer patients admitted for thoracic surgery in China between August and November 2014, without prior chemotherapy. Anyone who had undergone radiotherapy or chemotherapy before, or who had another cancer at the same time, was left out of the study. Pieces of surgical tissue measuring about 1-2.2 cm3 were kept in RNAlater solution and stored at -80 degrees C until use. Libraries were built with multiplex PCR. Sequencing was performed on an Illumina HiSeq 2500. TCRbeta libraries were constructed through three rounds of nested PCR with primers (Table S4) according to protocols adapted from ARM-PCR. Before sequencing, PCR products in the 200-500 bp range were cut out of the gel and cleaned up using the QIAquick gel extraction kit. Per the source publication's procedure: Reads were cleaned with Trimmomatic, merged with FLASH into complete CDR3 sequences, and assigned to V(D)J germline segments with MiTCR. Clonal diversity was computed as the inverse Simpson's index with VDJtools. A read counted as productive if the sequence was in-frame and lacked a premature stop codon. TCRdb redid the processing of the public reads, applying fastp at Q25 and MiXCR, and retained in-frame beta chains. Each entry merges the rows of one CDR3 protein and shows their most common DNA and genes. TCRdb's processing, not the authors' own work, is the source of the V and J calls. The sample table records approximately 70,000 distinct CDR3 sequences; roughly 72% of these occur just once. The leading ten clones occupy about 28% of the sample.

The data are from a study of tumor and adjacent non-tumor tissue in lung cancer (dated by TCRdb to the late 2010s). For the study in its entirety: Of the cohort, eleven to twelve patients had adenocarcinoma, 2 had squamous cell carcinoma and 1 had small cell lung cancer. The approximately 15 patients were aged roughly 31 to 80 years, included about 10 men and 5 women, and had TNM stage I to III disease. Sequencing produced more than 100,000,000 productive TCRbeta reads in total, an average of about 3.8 million reads per sample. The study compared bulk TCRbeta repertoires from lung tumor tissue and matched distant non-tumor lung tissue of more than 12 lung cancer patients. About 30 paired specimens, one tumor and one normal lung sample per patient, were profiled by TCRbeta CDR3 sequencing. General study outcomes and caveats: Peripheral blood was not sequenced, so blood TCRbeta repertoires in these lung cancer patients were not examined. Neither the sequencing platform nor unique molecular identifiers are mentioned in the methods. TCR diversity (inverse Simpson) was significantly higher in tumor than in normal lung tissue (about 400 vs 180, P = 0.0075, Mann-Whitney U test). In normal lung, the top 100 clones accounted for a significantly larger cumulative share of the repertoire than in tumor tissue. TCR diversity was significantly higher in younger patients, and higher tumor TCR diversity was associated with shorter overall and disease-free survival. Only about 15 patients were in the cohort, and the authors stated that larger samples and more detailed clinical data are needed.

The CDR3 covers 13 residues, taking in both the cysteine and the phenylalanine. Of all the DNA, just the CDR3 is kept, 39 bases in frame from base 1. The sequenced material came from lung tumor tissue. Rearrangement joined TRBV12-3 or TRBV12-4 to TRBJ2-5, with no confident D gene call. The source of this sequence is a man aged 55 to 70 with non-small cell lung cancer. This receptor carries the CDR3 CASSFVRQETQHF. The bases are TGTGCCAGCAGTTTCGTCCGCCAAGAGACCCAGCACTTC.